Shown below are 18 T cell receptor beta chains from a single sample sequenced in a study of blood T cell repertoires in COVID-19. The method was immunoSEQ multiplex PCR; TCRdb's version includes in-frame clones alone and lacks a portion of them. The table lists 70,000 or so clones, about 80% of them singletons. Source material: peripheral blood. The receptor source for this set is a woman between 65 and 79 years old with acute or convalescent COVID-19.

This clone was detected once. This chain uses TRBV28 with TRBJ2-2; TRBD2 matches 8 bases. J was trimmed by 4 bases and V by 4 bases; bases with no gene match: 8. The CDR3 sequence is 16 residues long. In germline, CDR1 is MDHEN, CDR2 SYDVKM. CDR3 residues: CASSSPAGVPTGELFF. The CDR3, as DNA: TGTGCCAGCAGTTCTCCAGCGGGAGTTCCCACCGGGGAGCTGTTTTTT.

J is TRBJ2-3 and V is TRBV5-4; perhaps TRBD2 as D (7 bases). Germline V gene data show CDR1 as SGHNT and CDR2 as YYREEE (reference sequence). The CDR3 length is 16 residues. V lost 0 bases and J lost 1, with 12 bases in between. The DNA of the CDR3 is TGTGCCAGCAGCTTGGGTGCGGGGGCAGGCACAGATACGCAGTATTTT. It codes for CASSLGAGAGTDTQYF.

The chain is built from TRBV19 and TRBJ2-7; D not resolved. From germline, CDR1 is LNHDA and CDR2 SQIVND (reference sequence). Trimming stripped 3 bases from V and 5 bases from J, with 11 bases between. This CDR3 spans 13 amino acids. CDR3 nucleotides: TGTGCCAGTAGTATTTCAGTGATGAACGAGCAGTACTTC. Amino acids: CASSISVMNEQYF.

In DNA, the CDR3 is TGCAGCGTTGTGCTAGGAGAGACCCAGTACTTC. Encoded protein: CSVVLGETQYF. The J gene is TRBJ2-5, the V gene TRBV29-1; D remains ambiguous. This CDR3 spans 11 amino acids. From germline, CDR1 is SQVTM and CDR2 ANQGSEA. The V and J ends lost 4 bases and 4 bases respectively, with 7 bases between them.

This clone has a handful of counts. The rearrangement uses TRBV29-1 and TRBJ2-1, with a weak D call TRBD2 (6 bases). CDR3 length: 14 amino acids. Germline values: CDR1 SQVTM, CDR2 ANQGSEA. V gave up 2 bases and J gave up 2 bases, with 10 bases separating them. The CDR3 DNA is TGCAGCGTTGAAAAGATAGCGGCCTACAATGAGCAGTTCTTC. Translating it yields CSVEKIAAYNEQFF.

The genes are TRBV30 and TRBJ2-7; TRBD2 agrees at 8 bases. The CDR3 extends over 15 amino acids. After removal of 6 bases from V and 3 bases from J, the junction contained 13 bases not matched to a gene. Germline V gene lookup returns CDR1 GTSNPN and CDR2 SVGIG (reference sequence). The CDR3 spells CACNTLAGPRYEQYF. Written as DNA, the CDR3 is TGTGCCTGCAACACCTTAGCGGGACCCCGCTACGAGCAGTACTTC.

In nucleotides, the CDR3 is TGCGCCAGCAGCTTGAGGACAGCCTCCTACGAGCAGTACTTC. Amino acids: CASSLRTASYEQYF. J is TRBJ2-7 and V is TRBV5-1, with D tentatively TRBD1 (6 bases). The CDR3 loop spans 14 amino acids. CDR1 and CDR2 (germline): SGHRS, YFSETQ. V gave up 1 base and J gave up 0 bases, with 8 bases separating them.

The V call is TRBV5-1, the J call TRBJ2-7; 10 bases fit TRBD2. The CDR3 runs to 14 residues. V lost 5 bases, J lost 7 bases, and 9 bases stayed unmatched. Germline assignment: CDR1 SGHRS and CDR2 YFSETQ. CDR3 DNA sequence: TGCGCCAGCAGTCTAGCGGGAGCGCCTAGGGAGCAGTACTTC. It is translated as CASSLAGAPREQYF.

The gene calls are TRBV9 and TRBJ2-7; the D is unclear. The length of the CDR3 is 14 residues. V was cut by 0 bases and J by 1 base, with 8 bases left in between. Looked up from germline, CDR1 is SGDLS and CDR2 is YYNGEE. Here the CDR3 DNA reads TGTGCCAGCAGCGTAGCTACGGTTTCCTACGAGCAGTACTTC. It translates to CASSVATVSYEQYF.

The V gene is TRBV6-5, the J gene TRBJ2-4; no clear D gene. Trimming cost V 8 bases and J 0 bases, with 2 bases left between them. CDR3 length equals 11 residues. The germline V gene has CDR1 MNHEY and CDR2 SVGAGI. The CDR3 sequence is CASLAKNIQYF. DNA of the CDR3: TGTGCCAGCCTAGCCAAAAACATTCAGTACTTC.

The chain recombines TRBV30 with TRBJ2-3, with D possibly being TRBD2 (6 bases). CDR1 and CDR2 (germline): GTSNPN, SVGIG (reference sequence). The CDR3 has 15 residues. Deletions cut 1 base from V and 1 base from J, with 12 bases between. CDR3 sequence: CAWSGRDFRTDTQYF. In DNA form, the CDR3 reads TGTGCCTGGAGTGGCCGGGACTTTCGCACAGATACGCAGTATTTT. Using reference TRBV30 and TRBJ2-3 for the parts outside the CDR3, the full variable domain is SQTIHQWPATLVQPVGSPLSLECTVEGTSNPNLYWYRQAAGRGLQLLFYSVGIGQISSEVPQNLSASRPQDRQFILSSKKLLLSDSGFYLCAWSGRDFRTDTQYFGPGTRLTVL.

Only a few counts were recorded for this clone. This rearrangement joins TRBV7-8 to TRBJ1-1; 9 positions match TRBD1. Germline assignment: CDR1 SGHVS and CDR2 FQNEAQ. The CDR3 has 17 amino acids. V trimming: 5 bases; J trimming: 7 bases; junction bases outside the gene matches: 17. DNA for the CDR3: TGTGCCAGCAGCCTTATGTGGGGAGGACAGGGGATTGGTGAAGCTTTCTTT. It codes for CASSLMWGGQGIGEAFF.

CDR3 in DNA: TGCAGCGTTTTAGCTAAACTGAGCTCCTACGAGCAGTACTTC. It codes for CSVLAKLSSYEQYF. J is TRBJ2-7 and V is TRBV29-1; D is uncertain. CDR3 size: 14 residues. V dropped 5 bases and J dropped 0 bases, with 14 bases sitting between them. Germline CDR1 SQVTM, CDR2 ANQGSEA.

This clone occurred a few times. This chain uses TRBV7-9 with TRBJ2-7; D unresolved. The CDR3 extends over 14 amino acids. CDR1 and CDR2 from the germline V gene are SEHNR and FQNEAQ (reference sequence). V was clipped by 3 bases and J by 0 bases, with 9 bases between them. CDR3 in amino acids: CASSLLQSSYEQYF. Written as DNA, the CDR3 is TGTGCCAGCAGCTTGCTACAGAGCTCCTACGAGCAGTACTTC. The full variable domain, in which reference TRBV7-9 and TRBJ2-7 provide the parts outside the CDR3, is DTGVSQNPRHKITKRGQNVTFRCDPISEHNRLYWYRQTLGQGPEFLTYFQNEAQLEKSRLLSDRFSAERPKGSFSTLEIQRTEQGDSAMYLCASSLLQSSYEQYFGPGTRLTVT.

This chain links TRBV5-4 with TRBJ2-7, with 7 nucleotides matching TRBD1. V was pared by 4 bases and J by 2 bases, with 6 bases of the junction left unmatched. The CDR3 is 14 residues long. Germline CDR1 SGHNT, CDR2 YYREEE (reference sequence). The CDR3 spells CASSQEGAAYEQYF. The DNA for the CDR3 is TGTGCCAGCAGCCAAGAGGGGGCCGCCTACGAGCAGTACTTC.

V usage is TRBV2 and J usage is TRBJ1-2; 7 bases are a match to TRBD1. The CDR3 sequence is 14 residues long. V was pared by 5 bases and J by 3 bases, with 6 bases of the junction left unmatched. In germline, CDR1 is SNHLY, CDR2 FYNNEI. Here the CDR3 reads CASSPRTGDYGYTF. The CDR3 DNA reads TGTGCCAGCAGTCCCCGAACAGGGGACTATGGCTACACCTTC.

The J gene is TRBJ1-1, the V gene TRBV19, with D tentatively TRBD1 (6 bases). There are 14 residues in the CDR3. V shed 1 base and J shed 5 bases, with 11 bases lying between them. Germline CDR1 is LNHDA and CDR2 is SQIVND (reference sequence). This CDR3 is CASSIVQGGTEAFF. As DNA, the CDR3 is TGTGCCAGTAGTATAGTACAGGGCGGGACTGAAGCTTTCTTT. Looking up the rest from reference TRBV19 and TRBJ1-1 gives the full variable domain: DGGITQSPKYLFRKEGQNVTLSCEQNLNHDAMYWYRQDPGQGLRLIYYSQIVNDFQKGDIAEGYSVSREKKESFPLTVTSAQKNPTAFYLCASSIVQGGTEAFFGQGTRLTVV.

This CDR3 reads CASTPEGLVAETQYF. The DNA for the CDR3 is TGCGCCAGCACACCGGAAGGACTAGTAGCGGAGACCCAGTACTTC. This chain links TRBV5-1 with TRBJ2-5; 7 bases map to TRBD2. The germline CDR1 and CDR2 sequences are SGHRS and YFSETQ. The CDR3 length is 15 residues. With V trimmed by 6 bases and J by 5 bases, 13 bases remained unmatched.